Following are 8 T cell receptor beta chains from one sample sequenced in a study of T-cell reconstitution after alpha-beta-depleted transplantation in children. The library targeted TCRbeta and was prepared with unique molecular identifiers. Using its own MiXCR run on the PCR reads, TCRdb lists one record per CDR3 protein. The data show a few hundred thousand distinct CDR3 sequences, about 6.6% seen once. Sequencing was performed on PBMCs, taken before TCRalphabeta/CD19-depleted stem cell transplant. These receptors were obtained from a boy aged 2-15 years with acute lymphoblastic leukemia, due to receive a stem cell transplant.

V gene TRBV7-3 combines with J gene TRBJ2-5, with D perhaps matching TRBD1 (6 bases). The CDR3 length is 13 residues. CDR1 and CDR2 from the germline V gene are SGHTA and FQGTGA. The ends were cut back, 7 bases at V and 3 bases at J, with 12 bases in the middle. The CDR3 nucleotides read TGTGCCAGCACGAGACAGGCGGAAGAGACCCAGTACTTC. Encoded protein: CASTRQAEETQYF.

The table lists this clonotype with many counts. The gene calls are TRBV11-2 and TRBJ2-5; 8 bases align to TRBD2. The CDR3 totals 16 residues. V was pared by 1 base and J by 1 base, with 5 bases of the junction left unmatched. CDR1 and CDR2 from the germline V gene are SGHAT and FQNNGV. CDR3 sequence (DNA): TGTGCCAGCAGCTTAGTCGGCGGGGGGTTCCAAGAGACCCAGTACTTC. Protein product: CASSLVGGGFQETQYF.

At least ten counts were recorded for this clonotype. The chain uses TRBV5-1 and TRBJ2-1, with 14 bases fitting TRBD2. The CDR3 loop spans 20 amino acids. The J segment lost 0 bases and the V segment lost 4 bases, leaving 12 bases of the junction unmatched. Germline assignment: CDR1 SGHRS and CDR2 YFSETQ. DNA for the CDR3: TGCGCCAGCAGCCGCGATAGACTAGCGGGGGGGCCAGTCTCCTACAATGAGCAGTTCTTC. Residues: CASSRDRLAGGPVSYNEQFF.

Regarding this clonotype: Given a much more abundant clone one base away, this may be a read error. The CDR3 region is CASSEDYINTGELLF. CDR3 bases: TGTGCCAGCAGCGAAGACTATATTAACACCGGGGAGCTGCTTTTT. The chain uses TRBV7-2 and TRBJ2-2, with D possibly matching TRBD2 (5 bases). Looked up from germline, CDR1 is SGHTA and CDR2 is FQGNSA. This CDR3 contains 15 residues.

Ten or more counts support this clonotype. The V call is TRBV7-2, the J call TRBJ1-3, with D perhaps matching TRBD1 (6 bases). In germline, CDR1 is SGHTA, CDR2 FQGNSA. Trimming left V 6 bases short and J 2 bases short, with 14 bases between. The CDR3 runs to 15 residues. The chain's CDR3 is CASSHTSGAGNTIYF. For the CDR3, the DNA is TGTGCCAGCAGTCATACCTCAGGGGCTGGAAACACCATATATTTT.

This clonotype showed up just a few times. The J gene is TRBJ1-6, the V gene TRBV5-1; no firm D call. CDR3 length: 14 residues. Germline CDR1 is SGHRS and CDR2 is YFSETQ. Trimming left V 1 base short and J 7 bases short, with 9 bases between. CDR3: CASSLTENNSPLHF. The CDR3 DNA follows: TGCGCCAGCAGCTTGACGGAGAACAATTCACCCCTCCACTTT. Complete variable domain (other parts from reference TRBV5-1 and TRBJ1-6): KAGVTQTPRYLIKTRGQQVTLSCSPISGHRSVSWYQQTPGQGLQFLFEYFSETQRNKGNFPGRFSGRQFSNSRSEMNVSTLELGDSALYLCASSLTENNSPLHFGNGTRLTVT.

This clonotype has a count of ten or more. The V gene is TRBV12-3 or TRBV12-4, the J gene TRBJ1-5; unclear D gene. The CDR3 length is 13 residues. Between the trimmed V and J ends, which lost 2 bases and 3 bases, there was a span of 5 bases. For the CDR3, the DNA is TGTGCCAGCAGTTTATCCAACAATCAGCCCCAGCATTTT. Residues: CASSLSNNQPQHF.

The CDR3 loop reads CASRGRAGNTIYF. The CDR3 bases are TGTGCCAGTAGGGGCAGGGCCGGAAACACCATATATTTT. V and J are TRBV6-6 and TRBJ1-3; D may be TRBD1 (5 bases). The CDR3 covers 13 residues. From germline, CDR1 is MNHNY and CDR2 SVGAGI (reference sequence). Trimming cost V 9 bases and J 4 bases, with 13 bases left between them.